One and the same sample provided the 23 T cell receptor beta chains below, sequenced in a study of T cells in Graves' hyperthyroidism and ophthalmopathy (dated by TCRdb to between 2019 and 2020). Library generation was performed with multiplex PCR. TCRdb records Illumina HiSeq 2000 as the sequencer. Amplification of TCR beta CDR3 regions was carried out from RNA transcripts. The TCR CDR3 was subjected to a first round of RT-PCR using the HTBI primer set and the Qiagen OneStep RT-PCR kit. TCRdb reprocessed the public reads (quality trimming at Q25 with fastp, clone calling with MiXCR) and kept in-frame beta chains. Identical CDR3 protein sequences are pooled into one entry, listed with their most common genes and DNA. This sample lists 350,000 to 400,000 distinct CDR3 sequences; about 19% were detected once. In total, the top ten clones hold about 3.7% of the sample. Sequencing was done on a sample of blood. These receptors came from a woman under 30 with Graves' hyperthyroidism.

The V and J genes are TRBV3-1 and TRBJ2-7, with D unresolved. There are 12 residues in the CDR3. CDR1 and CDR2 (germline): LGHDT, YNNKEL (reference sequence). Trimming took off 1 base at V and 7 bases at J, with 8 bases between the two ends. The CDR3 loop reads CASSQVFREQYF. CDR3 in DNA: TGTGCCAGCAGCCAAGTATTCCGGGAGCAGTACTTC.

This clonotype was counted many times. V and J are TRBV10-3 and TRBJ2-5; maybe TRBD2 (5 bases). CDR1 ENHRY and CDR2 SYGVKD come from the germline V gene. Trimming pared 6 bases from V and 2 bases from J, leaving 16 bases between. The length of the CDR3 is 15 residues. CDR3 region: CAIRGVLGGQETQYF. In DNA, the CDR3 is TGTGCCATCAGGGGAGTGTTAGGCGGTCAAGAGACCCAGTACTTC.

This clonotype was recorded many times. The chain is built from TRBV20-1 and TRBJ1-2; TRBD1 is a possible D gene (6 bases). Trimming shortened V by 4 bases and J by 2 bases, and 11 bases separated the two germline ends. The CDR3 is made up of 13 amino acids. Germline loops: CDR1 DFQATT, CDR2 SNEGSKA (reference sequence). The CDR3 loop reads CSAIRDKNYGYTF. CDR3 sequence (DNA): TGCAGTGCTATCCGGGACAAGAACTATGGCTACACCTTC.

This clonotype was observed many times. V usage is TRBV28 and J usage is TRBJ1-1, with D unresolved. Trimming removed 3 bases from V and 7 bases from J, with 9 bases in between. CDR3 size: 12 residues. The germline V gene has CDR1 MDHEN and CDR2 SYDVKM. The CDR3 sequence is CASSLWQNEAFF. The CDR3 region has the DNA TGTGCCAGCAGTTTGTGGCAGAATGAAGCTTTCTTT.

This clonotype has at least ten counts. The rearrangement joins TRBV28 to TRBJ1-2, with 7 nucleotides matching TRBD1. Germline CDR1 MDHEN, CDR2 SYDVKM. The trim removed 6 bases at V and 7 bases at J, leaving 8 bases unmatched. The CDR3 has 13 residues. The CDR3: CASRPHRGGGYTF. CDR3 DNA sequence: TGTGCCAGCAGGCCACACAGGGGCGGTGGCTACACCTTC.

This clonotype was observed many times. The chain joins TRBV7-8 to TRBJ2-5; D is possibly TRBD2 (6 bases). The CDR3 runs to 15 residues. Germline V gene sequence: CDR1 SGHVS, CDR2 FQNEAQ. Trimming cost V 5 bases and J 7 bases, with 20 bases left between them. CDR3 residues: CASSVGTAGPLTQYF. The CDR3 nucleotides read TGTGCCAGCAGCGTCGGAACAGCGGGCCCCTTGACCCAGTACTTC.

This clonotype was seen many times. CDR3 in DNA: TGTGCCTGGAGTGTGGGGGACTCTCAGCCCCAGCATTTT. It encodes CAWSVGDSQPQHF. This chain connects TRBV30 to TRBJ1-5; weak D call: TRBD1 (5 bases). The germline V gene has CDR1 GTSNPN and CDR2 SVGIG (reference sequence). Trimming took 0 bases from V and 6 from J, leaving 9 bases between them. CDR3 length equals 13 residues.

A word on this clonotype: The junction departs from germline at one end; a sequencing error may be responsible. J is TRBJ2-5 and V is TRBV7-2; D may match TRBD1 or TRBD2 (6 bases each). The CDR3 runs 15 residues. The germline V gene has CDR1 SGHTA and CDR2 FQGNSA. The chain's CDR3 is CASSLARGRGETQYF. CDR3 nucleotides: TGTGCCAGCAGCCTAGCTCGGGGGCGGGGAGAGACCCAGTACTTC.

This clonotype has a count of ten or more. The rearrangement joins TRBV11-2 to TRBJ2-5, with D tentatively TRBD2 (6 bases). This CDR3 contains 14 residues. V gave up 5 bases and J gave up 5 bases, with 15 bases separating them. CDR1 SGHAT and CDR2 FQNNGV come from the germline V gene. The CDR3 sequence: CASSPRLVGETQYF. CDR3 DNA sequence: TGTGCCAGCAGCCCAAGACTAGTCGGGGAGACCCAGTACTTC. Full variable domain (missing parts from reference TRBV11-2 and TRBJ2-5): EAGVAQSPRYKIIEKRQSVAFWCNPISGHATLYWYQQILGQGPKLLIQFQNNGVVDDSQLPKDRFSAERLKGVDSTLKIQPAKLEDSAVYLCASSPRLVGETQYFGPGTRLLVL.

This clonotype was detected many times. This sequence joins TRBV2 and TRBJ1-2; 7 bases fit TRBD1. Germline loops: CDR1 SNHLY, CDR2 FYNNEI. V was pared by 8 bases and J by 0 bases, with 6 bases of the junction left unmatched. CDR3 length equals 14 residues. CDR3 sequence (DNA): TGTGCCAGCGGGGCCGGGACAGCTAACTATGGCTACACCTTC. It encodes CASGAGTANYGYTF.

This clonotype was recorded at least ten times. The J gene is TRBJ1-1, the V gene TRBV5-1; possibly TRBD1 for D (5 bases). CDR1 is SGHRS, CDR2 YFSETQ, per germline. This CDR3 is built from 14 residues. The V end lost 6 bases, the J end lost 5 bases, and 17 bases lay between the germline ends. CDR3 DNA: TGCGCCAGCAACCCTACAGGATTCGGGACTGAAGCTTTCTTT. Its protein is CASNPTGFGTEAFF.

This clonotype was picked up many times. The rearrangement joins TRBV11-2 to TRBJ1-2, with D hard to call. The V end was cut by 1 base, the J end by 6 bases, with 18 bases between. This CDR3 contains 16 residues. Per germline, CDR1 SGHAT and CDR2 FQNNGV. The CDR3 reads CASSLVPQERAHGYTF. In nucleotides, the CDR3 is TGTGCCAGCAGCTTAGTTCCCCAGGAAAGGGCCCATGGCTACACCTTC. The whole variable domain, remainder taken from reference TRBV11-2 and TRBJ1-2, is EAGVAQSPRYKIIEKRQSVAFWCNPISGHATLYWYQQILGQGPKLLIQFQNNGVVDDSQLPKDRFSAERLKGVDSTLKIQPAKLEDSAVYLCASSLVPQERAHGYTFGSGTRLTVV.

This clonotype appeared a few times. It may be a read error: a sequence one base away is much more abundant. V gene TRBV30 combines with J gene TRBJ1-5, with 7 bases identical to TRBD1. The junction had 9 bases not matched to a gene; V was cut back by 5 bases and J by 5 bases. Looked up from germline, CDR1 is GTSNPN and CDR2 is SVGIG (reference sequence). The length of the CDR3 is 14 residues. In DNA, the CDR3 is TGTGCCTGGCCTCTAGGGACAGCCTATCAGCCCCAGCATTTT. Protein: CAWPLGTAYQPQHF.

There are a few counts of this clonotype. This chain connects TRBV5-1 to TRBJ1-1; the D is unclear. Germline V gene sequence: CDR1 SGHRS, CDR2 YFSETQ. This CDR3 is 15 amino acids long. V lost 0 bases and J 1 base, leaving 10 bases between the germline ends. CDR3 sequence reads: CASSLVLGENTEAFF. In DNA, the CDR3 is TGCGCCAGCAGCTTGGTTCTGGGAGAGAACACTGAAGCTTTCTTT.

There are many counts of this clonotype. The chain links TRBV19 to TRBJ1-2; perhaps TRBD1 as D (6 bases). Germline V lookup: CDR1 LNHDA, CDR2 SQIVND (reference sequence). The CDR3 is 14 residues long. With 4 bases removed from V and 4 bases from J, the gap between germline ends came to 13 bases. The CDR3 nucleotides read TGTGCCAGTAGTAACAGGGAGACCTTCTATGGCTACACCTTC. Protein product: CASSNRETFYGYTF. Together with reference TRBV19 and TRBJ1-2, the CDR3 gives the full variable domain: DGGITQSPKYLFRKEGQNVTLSCEQNLNHDAMYWYRQDPGQGLRLIYYSQIVNDFQKGDIAEGYSVSREKKESFPLTVTSAQKNPTAFYLCASSNRETFYGYTFGSGTRLTVV.

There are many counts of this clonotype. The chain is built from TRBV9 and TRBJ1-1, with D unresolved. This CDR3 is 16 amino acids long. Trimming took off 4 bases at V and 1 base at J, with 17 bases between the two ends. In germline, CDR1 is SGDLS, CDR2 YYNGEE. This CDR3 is CASSRSVVTKNTEAFF. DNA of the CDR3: TGTGCCAGCAGCCGCAGCGTTGTTACTAAGAACACTGAAGCTTTCTTT.

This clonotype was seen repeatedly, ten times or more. CDR3 in amino acids: CASSSGELSGNTIYF. The DNA for the CDR3 is TGTGCCAGCAGTTCGGGAGAATTGTCTGGAAACACCATATATTTT. The gene calls are TRBV12-3 or TRBV12-4 and TRBJ1-3; D is uncertain. The CDR3 covers 15 residues. Trimming left V 4 bases short and J 1 base short, with 11 bases between.

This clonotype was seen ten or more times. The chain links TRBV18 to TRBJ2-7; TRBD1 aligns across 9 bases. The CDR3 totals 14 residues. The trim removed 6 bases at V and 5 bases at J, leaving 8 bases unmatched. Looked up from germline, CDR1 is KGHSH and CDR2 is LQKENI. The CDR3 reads CASSSTGGSDEQYF. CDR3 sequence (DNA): TGTGCCAGCTCGTCGACAGGGGGATCCGACGAGCAGTACTTC.

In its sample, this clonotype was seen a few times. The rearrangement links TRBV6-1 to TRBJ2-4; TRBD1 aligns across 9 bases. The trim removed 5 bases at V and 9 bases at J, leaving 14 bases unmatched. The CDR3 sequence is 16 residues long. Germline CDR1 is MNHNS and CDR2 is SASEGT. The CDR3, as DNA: TGTGCCAGCAGTCCTCCCAAGGACAGGGGTATTAGCATTCAGTACTTC. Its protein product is CASSPPKDRGISIQYF.

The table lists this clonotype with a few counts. The CDR3 bases are TGTGCCAGCAGGGCAGACAGGGAAGTGAGCAATCAGCCCCAGCATTTT. As protein: CASRADREVSNQPQHF. The chain has TRBV6-1 and TRBJ1-5; TRBD1 aligns across 7 bases. The germline gives CDR1 MNHNS, CDR2 SASEGT. The CDR3 is 16 amino acids. After removal of 6 bases from V and 1 base from J, the junction contained 9 bases not matched to a gene.

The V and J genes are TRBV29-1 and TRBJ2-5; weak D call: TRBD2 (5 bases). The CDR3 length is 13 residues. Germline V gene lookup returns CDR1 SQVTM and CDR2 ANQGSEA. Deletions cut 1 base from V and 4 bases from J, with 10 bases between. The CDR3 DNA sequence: TGCAGCGTTGAAGGAGGGTTAGGAGAGACCCAGTACTTC. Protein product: CSVEGGLGETQYF.

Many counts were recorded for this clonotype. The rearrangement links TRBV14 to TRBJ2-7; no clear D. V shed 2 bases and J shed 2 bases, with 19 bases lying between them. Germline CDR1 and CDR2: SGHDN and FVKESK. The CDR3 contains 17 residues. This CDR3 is CASSQIELGTPPYEQYF. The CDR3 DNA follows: TGTGCCAGCAGCCAAATCGAGCTCGGCACCCCCCCCTACGAGCAGTACTTC.

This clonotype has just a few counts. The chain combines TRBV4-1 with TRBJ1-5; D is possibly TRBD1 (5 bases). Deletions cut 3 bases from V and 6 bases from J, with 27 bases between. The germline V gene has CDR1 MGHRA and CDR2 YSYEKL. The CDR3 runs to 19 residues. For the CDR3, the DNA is TGCGCCAGCAGCCATGAACCGGGACGGCCTACACTGGGGATTCAGCCCCAGCATTTT. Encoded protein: CASSHEPGRPTLGIQPQHF.